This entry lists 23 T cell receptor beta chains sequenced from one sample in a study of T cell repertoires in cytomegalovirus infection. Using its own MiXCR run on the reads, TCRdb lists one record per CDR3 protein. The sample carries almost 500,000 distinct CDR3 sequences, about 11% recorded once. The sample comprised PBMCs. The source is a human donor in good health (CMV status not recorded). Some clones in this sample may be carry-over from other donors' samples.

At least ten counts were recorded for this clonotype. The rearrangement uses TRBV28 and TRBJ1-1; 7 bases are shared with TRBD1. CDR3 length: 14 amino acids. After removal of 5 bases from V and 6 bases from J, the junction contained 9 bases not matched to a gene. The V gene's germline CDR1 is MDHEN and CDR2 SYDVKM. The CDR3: CASSTAGGLPEAFF. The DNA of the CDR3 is TGTGCCAGCAGTACCGCAGGGGGTCTCCCTGAAGCTTTCTTT.

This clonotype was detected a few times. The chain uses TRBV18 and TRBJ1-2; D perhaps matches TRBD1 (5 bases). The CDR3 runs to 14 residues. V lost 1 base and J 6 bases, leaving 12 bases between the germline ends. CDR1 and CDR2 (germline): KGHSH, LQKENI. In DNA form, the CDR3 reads TGTGCCAGCTCACCACAGGAATCCAGGGATGGCTACACCTTC. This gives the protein CASSPQESRDGYTF. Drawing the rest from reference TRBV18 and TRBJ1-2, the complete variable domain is NAGVMQNPRHLVRRRGQEARLRCSPMKGHSHVYWYRQLPEEGLKFMVYLQKENIIDESGMPKERFSAEFPKEGPSILRIQQVVRGDSAAYFCASSPQESRDGYTFGSGTRLTVV.

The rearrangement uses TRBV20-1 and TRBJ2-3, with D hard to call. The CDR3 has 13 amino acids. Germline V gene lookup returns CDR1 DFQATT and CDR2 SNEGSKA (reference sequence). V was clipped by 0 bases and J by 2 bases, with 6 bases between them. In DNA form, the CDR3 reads TGCAGTGCTAGAGAACAGCACACAGATACGCAGTATTTT. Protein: CSAREQHTDTQYF.

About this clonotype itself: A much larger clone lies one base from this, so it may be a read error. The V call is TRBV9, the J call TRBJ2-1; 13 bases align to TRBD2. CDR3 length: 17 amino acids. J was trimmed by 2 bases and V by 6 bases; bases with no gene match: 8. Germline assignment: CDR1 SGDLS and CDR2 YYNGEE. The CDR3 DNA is TGTGCCAGCATCCTAGGGGGGACTAGCGGGGCCTACAATGAGCAGTTCTTC. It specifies CASILGGTSGAYNEQFF.

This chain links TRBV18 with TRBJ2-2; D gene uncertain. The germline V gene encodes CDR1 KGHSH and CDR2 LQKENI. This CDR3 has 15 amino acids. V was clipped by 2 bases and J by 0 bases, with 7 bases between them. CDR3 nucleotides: TGTGCCAGCTCACCATTCGGGCCGAACACCGGGGAGCTGTTTTTT. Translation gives CASSPFGPNTGELFF.

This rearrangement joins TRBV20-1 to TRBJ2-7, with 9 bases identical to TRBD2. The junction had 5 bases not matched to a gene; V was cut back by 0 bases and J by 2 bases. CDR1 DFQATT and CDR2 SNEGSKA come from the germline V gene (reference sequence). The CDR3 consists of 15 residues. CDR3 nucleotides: TGCAGTGCTAGAGAGGTAGCGGGGGTTACCTACGAGCAGTACTTC. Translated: CSAREVAGVTYEQYF.

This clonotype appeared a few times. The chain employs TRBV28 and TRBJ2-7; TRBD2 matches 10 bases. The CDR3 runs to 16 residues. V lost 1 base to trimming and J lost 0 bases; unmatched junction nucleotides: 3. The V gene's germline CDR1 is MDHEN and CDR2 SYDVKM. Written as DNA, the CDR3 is TGTGCCAGCAGTTTATCAGCGGGAGGGCCCTCCTACGAGCAGTACTTC. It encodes CASSLSAGGPSYEQYF.

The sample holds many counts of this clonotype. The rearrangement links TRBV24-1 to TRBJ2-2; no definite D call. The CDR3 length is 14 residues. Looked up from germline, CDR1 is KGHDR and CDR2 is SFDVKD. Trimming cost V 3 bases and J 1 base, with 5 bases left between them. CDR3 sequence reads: CATSDPRNTGELFF. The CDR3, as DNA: TGTGCCACCAGTGATCCTAGGAACACCGGGGAGCTGTTTTTT.

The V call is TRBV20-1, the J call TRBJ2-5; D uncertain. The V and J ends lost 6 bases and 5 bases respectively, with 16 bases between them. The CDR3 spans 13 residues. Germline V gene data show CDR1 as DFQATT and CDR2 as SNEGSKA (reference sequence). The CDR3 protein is CSAAAEPRETQYF. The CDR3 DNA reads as TGCAGTGCGGCGGCGGAGCCCCGGGAGACCCAGTACTTC.

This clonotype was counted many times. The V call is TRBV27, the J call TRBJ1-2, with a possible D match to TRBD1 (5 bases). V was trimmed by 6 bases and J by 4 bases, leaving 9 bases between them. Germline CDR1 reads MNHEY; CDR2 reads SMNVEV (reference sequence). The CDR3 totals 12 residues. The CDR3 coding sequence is TGTGCCAGCAGGGGAGGGGCCTATGGCTACACCTTC. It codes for CASRGGAYGYTF.

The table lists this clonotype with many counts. This CDR3 reads CASSYFTSSPLHF. CDR3 in DNA: TGTGCCAGCAGTTATTTCACATCTTCACCCCTCCACTTT. The chain combines TRBV12-3 or TRBV12-4 with TRBJ1-6; D unclear. Trimming cost V 4 bases and J 9 bases, with 10 bases left between them. The CDR3 has 13 residues.

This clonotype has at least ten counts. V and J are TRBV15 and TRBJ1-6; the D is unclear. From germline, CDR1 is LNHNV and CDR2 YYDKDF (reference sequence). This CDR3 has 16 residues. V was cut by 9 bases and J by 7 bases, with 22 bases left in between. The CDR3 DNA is TGTGCCACGCAGAAGGAAGTGGGGATTGTAAATTCACCCCTCCACTTT. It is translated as CATQKEVGIVNSPLHF.

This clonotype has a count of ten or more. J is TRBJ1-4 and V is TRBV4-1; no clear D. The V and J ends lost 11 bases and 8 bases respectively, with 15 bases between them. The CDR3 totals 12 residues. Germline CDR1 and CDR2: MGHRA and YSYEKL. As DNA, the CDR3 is TGCGCCCTCACACCACAGCCAGAAAAACTGTTTTTT. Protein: CALTPQPEKLFF.

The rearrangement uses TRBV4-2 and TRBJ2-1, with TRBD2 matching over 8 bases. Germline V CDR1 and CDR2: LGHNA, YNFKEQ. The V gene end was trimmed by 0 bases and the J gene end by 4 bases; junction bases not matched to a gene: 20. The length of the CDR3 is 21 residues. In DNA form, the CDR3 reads TGTGCCAGCAGCCAAGATCTAACGGCGCGGGAGGTGAACCCCCGGTACAATGAGCAGTTCTTC. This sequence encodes CASSQDLTAREVNPRYNEQFF.

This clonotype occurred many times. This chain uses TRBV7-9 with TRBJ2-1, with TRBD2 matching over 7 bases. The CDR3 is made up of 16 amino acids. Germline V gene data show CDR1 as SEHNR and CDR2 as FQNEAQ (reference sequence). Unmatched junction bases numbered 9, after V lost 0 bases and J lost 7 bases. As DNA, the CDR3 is TGTGCCAGCAGCTTAGCGACTAGCCCGCCTAGGAATGAGCAGTTCTTC. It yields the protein CASSLATSPPRNEQFF.

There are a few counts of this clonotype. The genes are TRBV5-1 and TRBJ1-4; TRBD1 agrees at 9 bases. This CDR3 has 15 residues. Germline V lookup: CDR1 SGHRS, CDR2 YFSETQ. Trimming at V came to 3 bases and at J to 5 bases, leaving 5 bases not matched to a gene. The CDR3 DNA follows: TGCGCCAGCAGCTCCGCCGGGACAGGGAATGAAAAACTGTTTTTT. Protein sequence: CASSSAGTGNEKLFF.

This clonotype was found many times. The CDR3: CASSVGSSWIAQETQYF. DNA for the CDR3: TGTGCCAGCAGCGTAGGAAGTTCCTGGATAGCTCAAGAGACCCAGTACTTC. The rearrangement uses TRBV9 and TRBJ2-5; unclear D gene. CDR1 is SGDLS, CDR2 YYNGEE, per germline. Between the trimmed V and J ends, which lost 0 bases and 2 bases, there was a span of 17 bases. The CDR3 is made up of 17 amino acids.

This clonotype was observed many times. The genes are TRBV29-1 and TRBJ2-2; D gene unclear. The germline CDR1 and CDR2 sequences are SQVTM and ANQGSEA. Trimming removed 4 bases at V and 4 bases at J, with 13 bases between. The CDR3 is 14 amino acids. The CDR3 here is CSVAGLAATGELFF. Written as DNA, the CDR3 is TGCAGCGTTGCCGGTTTAGCCGCCACCGGGGAGCTGTTTTTT.

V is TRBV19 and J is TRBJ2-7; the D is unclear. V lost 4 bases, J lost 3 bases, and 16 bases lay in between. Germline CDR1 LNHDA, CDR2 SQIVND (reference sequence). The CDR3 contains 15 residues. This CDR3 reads CASSTYGPTHYEQYF. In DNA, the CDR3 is TGTGCCAGTAGTACTTACGGACCGACCCACTACGAGCAGTACTTC.

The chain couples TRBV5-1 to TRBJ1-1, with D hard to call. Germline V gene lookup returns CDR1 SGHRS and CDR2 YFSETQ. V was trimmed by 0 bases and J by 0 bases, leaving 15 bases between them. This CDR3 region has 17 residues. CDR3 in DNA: TGCGCCAGCAGCTTGGTAACGGACCCGCAGATGAACACTGAAGCTTTCTTT. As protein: CASSLVTDPQMNTEAFF.

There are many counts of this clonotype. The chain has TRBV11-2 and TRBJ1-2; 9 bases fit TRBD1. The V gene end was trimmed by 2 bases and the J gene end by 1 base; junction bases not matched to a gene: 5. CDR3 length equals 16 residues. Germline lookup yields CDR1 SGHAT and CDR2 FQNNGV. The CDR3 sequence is CASSLKPTGGNYGYTF. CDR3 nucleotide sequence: TGTGCCAGCAGCTTAAAACCGACAGGGGGTAACTATGGCTACACCTTC.

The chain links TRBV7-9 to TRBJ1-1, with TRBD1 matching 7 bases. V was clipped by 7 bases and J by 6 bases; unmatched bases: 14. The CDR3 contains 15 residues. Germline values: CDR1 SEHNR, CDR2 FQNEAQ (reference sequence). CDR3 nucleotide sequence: TGTGCCAGCATCTCCCGGGACAGCCCTTTCCCTGAAGCTTTCTTT. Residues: CASISRDSPFPEAFF. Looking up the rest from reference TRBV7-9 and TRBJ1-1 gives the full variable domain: DTGVSQNPRHKITKRGQNVTFRCDPISEHNRLYWYRQTLGQGPEFLTYFQNEAQLEKSRLLSDRFSAERPKGSFSTLEIQRTEQGDSAMYLCASISRDSPFPEAFFGQGTRLTVV.

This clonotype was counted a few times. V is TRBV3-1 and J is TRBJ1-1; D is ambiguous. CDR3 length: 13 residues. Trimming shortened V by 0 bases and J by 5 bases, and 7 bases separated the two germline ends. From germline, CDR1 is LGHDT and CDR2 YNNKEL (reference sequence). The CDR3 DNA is TGTGCCAGCAGCCAAGATATACAGACTGAAGCTTTCTTT. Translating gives CASSQDIQTEAFF.